The entry below gives a single T cell receptor (beta chain) sequence along with its context. Which antigen it targets is not known. No base qualities exist here, and no much larger clone lies one base off it. The data were obtained in a study of beta chain features in type 1 diabetes listed by TCRdb under 2018. Regarding the study in general: Mean age, gender distribution, total cell number and subset yield were not different between patients and healthy donors. Across all samples, fewer than 110,000,000 sorted cells were examined, and cell number per subset correlated strongly with RNA yield. In the study, TCRB repertoires of sorted circulating CD4+ T cell subsets from recently diagnosed type 1 diabetes patients were compared with those of matched healthy donors. Naive and central memory subsets were obtained from all 30 or so donors, but regulatory and stem cell-like memory subsets were isolated from only 8 patients and roughly eight healthy donors. What the study reported, not specific to this receptor: In all four CD4+ subsets, TCRB CDR3 length was moderately but significantly shorter in type 1 diabetes patients. Patients with type 1 diabetes made fewer insertions and deleted more nucleotides at VDJ recombination sites, implying thymic rearrangement abnormalities. Because cDNA rather than genomic DNA was sequenced, highly expressing activated cells could have been over-represented, although no difference in activation and CD3 levels was found between groups. Because the HLA sub-analyses included only small numbers of individuals, any influence of HLA type on TCRB rearrangement was left unresolved. Naive, central memory and regulatory TCRB repertoires appeared to be more similar among patients than among healthy donors. Shorter templates might be favored by PCR, yet because patient and control samples were amplified and corrected together, any such skew would affect both groups equally.

V is trimmed back by 5 bases and J by 5 bases, and the junction contains 8 bases that no gene match accounts for. From cysteine to phenylalanine, the CDR3 is 14 amino acids long. Just the 42-base CDR3 DNA is kept, in frame starting at base 1. CDR1 and CDR2 were assigned from the germline V gene as SGHTA and FQGTGA. All of the isolated RNA was reverse transcribed with the High Capacity cDNA Reverse Transcription Kit, so expressed TCRB transcripts were sequenced. Deep immunoSEQ sequencing was performed on naive, central memory and regulatory T cell samples, with an average of about 3.6 million total reads per sample. After sorted cells were lysed in RLT buffer, RNA was extracted with DNase-treated RNeasy Micro or Mini kits, with the choice depending on cell number. Each cell subset was processed separately to prevent cross-contamination, with patient and healthy donor samples processed together. Using the immunoSEQ multiplex PCR, TCRB sequences were amplified from cDNA into 87-bp fragments spanning the CDR3 region. Amplicons were sequenced on the Illumina HiSeq platform. The paper's processing steps were these. Synthetic template baselines were used to correct PCR bias computationally, reads within Hamming distance 2 were collapsed together, and singletons that could not be merged were discarded. Reads were aligned to IMGT to assign V, D and J genes, CDR3 length, and insertions or deletions at six rearrangement sites. Clonotype counts were normalized to sorted cell number within each subset before computing true diversity and Gini coefficients with the tcR R package. The overlap coefficient, calculated on TCRB nucleotide sequences, was used to quantify repertoire sharing. As a proxy for the pre-selection repertoire, out-of-frame TCRB sequences from naive cells were analyzed. Imported from immuneACCESS, the table was reduced by TCRdb to in-frame sequences with V and J called. These copies leave out some clones; in studies compared against another copy, an unresolved V gene accounts for under half, and the cause of the remainder is not known. V and J calls and clone size are copied from that table; D and trimming were computed from the DNA. The sample contains around 240,000 clones, around 10% of them found a single time. The top ten clones comprise approximately 0.035% of the sample.

A single peripheral blood draw of about 120 mL on average was collected from each donor into heparinised tubes. Using a panel that included CD45RO, CCR7, CD25, CD127, CD95 and CD27, naive, central memory, regulatory and stem cell-like memory CD4+ T cells were sorted on a BD FACSAria II. Every sorted population had a purity above 95%. PBMCs were separated immediately by Lymphoprep density gradient centrifugation and were stained directly, without being cultured. So that batch effects would be minimized, each experiment stained and sorted samples in pairs, pairing one healthy donor with one patient. The sequence links TRBV7-3 to TRBJ2-5; TRBD2 fits 7 bases in the junction. Material for sequencing was naive CD4+ T cells from blood. In light of the paper, this sample's cell subset or site label describes: true naive CD4+ T cells. This receptor was obtained from a woman aged 18 to 35 in good health. The nucleotide sequence reads as follows: TGTGCCAGCAGCCCAATGGGGGGGATTGAGACCCAGTACTTC. This translates into CASSPMGGIETQYF.